The rows below give T cell receptor beta chains drawn from one sample of a study of technical replicates of blood from a few donors. The protocol was immunoSEQ multiplex PCR, while the TCRdb copy is restricted to in-frame clones and leaves out a portion. The sample lists fewer than 95,000 clones; about 93% were seen once. The sequencing input was T cells isolated from PBMCs. All receptors derive from a human donor in good health. Both conserved end residues are part of each CDR3. A D gene is named only where the DNA matches it firmly. Size is stated for part of the rows, as once, few or many counts, or as a class when the clone is expanded.

CASSQGAGPAYEQYF	TGTGCCAGCAGCCAAGGCGCGGGGCCGGCCTACGAGCAGTACTTC	TRBJ2-7	TRBV14	.	.
CASKFGGQYEQYF	TGTGCCAGCAAATTTGGCGGGCAATACGAGCAGTACTTC	TRBJ2-7	TRBV5-4	once	.
CASSPPSRRDRVMNTEAFF	TGTGCCAGCAGCCCGCCCTCGCGGCGGGACAGGGTCATGAACACTGAAGCTTTCTTT	TRBJ1-1	TRBV9	few	TRBD1
CASSYRISYNEQFF	TGTGCCAGCAGTTATCGTATCTCCTACAATGAGCAGTTCTTC	TRBJ2-1	TRBV6-5	.	.
CATSRDGEGMAYNEQFF	TGTGCCACCAGCAGAGACGGGGAGGGGATGGCTTACAATGAGCAGTTCTTC	TRBJ2-1	TRBV15	once	TRBD2
CASSPSWGSSGNTIYF	TGCGCCAGCAGCCCCAGTTGGGGCAGCTCTGGAAACACCATATATTTT	TRBJ1-3	TRBV5-1	.	.
CASSPIGVNEQFF	TGTGCCAGCTCACCTATAGGGGTCAATGAGCAGTTCTTC	TRBJ2-1	TRBV13	.	.
CASSTWRFERAIINDEQFF	TGTGCCAGCAGTACCTGGCGTTTTGAGAGGGCGATTATTAATGATGAGCAGTTCTTC	TRBJ2-1	TRBV27	.	.
CASSLAETQYF	TGTGCCAGCAGCTTGGCAGAGACCCAGTACTTC	TRBJ2-5	TRBV11-3	.	.
CASSQGLAGGKLQETQYF	TGTGCCAGCAGCCAAGGCCTAGCGGGGGGGAAGTTACAGGAGACCCAGTACTTC	TRBJ2-5	TRBV7-6	.	TRBD2
CASSALQGGDTQYF	TGTGCCAGTAGTGCGCTCCAGGGGGGAGATACGCAGTATTTT	TRBJ2-3	TRBV19	.	.
CASSLFRGYEQYF	TGTGCCAGCAGCTTGTTTCGGGGCTACGAGCAGTACTTC	TRBJ2-7	TRBV5-8	.	.
CASSLRGNTEAFF	TGTGCCAGCAGTCTAAGGGGGAACACTGAAGCTTTCTTT	TRBJ1-1	TRBV6-5	.	.
CASREGLTTEAFF	TGTGCCAGCAGGGAGGGCCTAACAACTGAAGCTTTCTTT	TRBJ1-1	TRBV2	.	.
CASSLAGQGSYTF	TGTGCCAGCAGCTTAGCAGGACAGGGGAGCTACACCTTC	TRBJ1-2	TRBV7-9	.	TRBD1
CSVDTHTDTQYF	TGCAGCGTTGATACACACACAGATACGCAGTATTTT	TRBJ2-3	TRBV29-1	.	.
CASSLVHRLAGGRADTQYF	TGTGCCAGCAGCTTAGTCCACCGGCTAGCGGGAGGTAGGGCAGATACGCAGTATTTT	TRBJ2-3	TRBV13	.	TRBD2
CASSDRGRGEKLFF	TGTGCCAGCAGCGACAGGGGGCGCGGTGAAAAACTGTTTTTT	TRBJ1-4	TRBV6-1	.	TRBD1
CAISGQGGDSPLHF	TGTGCCATCAGTGGACAGGGGGGTGATTCACCCCTCCACTTT	TRBJ1-6	TRBV10-3	.	TRBD1
CASSQNPDMRGQPQHF	TGCGCCAGCAGCCAAAATCCGGACATGAGAGGTCAGCCCCAGCATTTT	TRBJ1-5	TRBV4-1	once	.
CASSFQRGEETQYF	TGCGCCAGCAGCTTTCAGCGGGGGGAAGAGACCCAGTACTTC	TRBJ2-5	TRBV5-1	.	TRBD2
CASSGGNSGNTIYF	TGTGCCAGCAGTGGGGGCAACTCTGGAAACACCATATATTTT	TRBJ1-3	TRBV6-1	.	.
CASSSGLVGTDTQYF	TGTGCCAGCAGTTCGGGACTAGTTGGCACAGATACGCAGTATTTT	TRBJ2-3	TRBV6-6	.	TRBD2
CASSYRDGQPQHF	TGTGCCAGCAGCTACAGGGATGGTCAGCCCCAGCATTTT	TRBJ1-5	TRBV2	once	.
CASRQGANTEAFF	TGTGCCAGCAGGCAGGGTGCGAACACTGAAGCTTTCTTT	TRBJ1-1	TRBV2	.	.
CASQGTTNYGYTF	TGTGCCAGTCAGGGGACCACTAACTATGGCTACACCTTC	TRBJ1-2	TRBV6-4	.	.
CASSPLGTASNYGYTF	TGTGCCAGCAGTCCATTAGGGACAGCTTCTAACTATGGCTACACCTTC	TRBJ1-2	TRBV28	.	TRBD1
CASSLFGTGGEYVTYEQYF	TGTGCCAGCAGTTTATTCGGGACAGGGGGCGAATATGTGACCTACGAGCAGTACTTC	TRBJ2-7	TRBV27	.	TRBD1
CASSTQGSGNTIYF	TGTGCCAGCAGCACACAGGGGTCTGGAAACACCATATATTTT	TRBJ1-3	TRBV9	once	TRBD1
CASSSTSRVEKQYF	TGCGCCAGCAGCTCCACATCCAGGGTGGAAAAGCAGTACTTC	TRBJ2-7	TRBV5-1	.	.
CASSVGGQGTDTQYF	TGTGCCAGCAGCGTAGGGGGACAGGGAACAGATACGCAGTATTTT	TRBJ2-3	TRBV9	.	TRBD1
CASSLSSFAATQYF	TGTGCCAGCAGTTTATCGTCCTTTGCGGCTACGCAGTATTTT	TRBJ2-3	TRBV27	.	.
CASSPGTGMSNQPQHF	TGTGCCAGCAGCCCCGGGACAGGGATGAGCAATCAGCCCCAGCATTTT	TRBJ1-5	TRBV7-9	.	TRBD1
CASSRSGDTIYF	TGTGCCAGCAGCCGGAGCGGAGACACCATATATTTT	TRBJ1-3	TRBV6-5	.	.
CASSNAGTGGYEQYF	TGTGCCAGTAGCAATGCCGGGACAGGGGGCTACGAGCAGTACTTC	TRBJ2-7	TRBV19	.	TRBD1
CASSENLWAVNTEAFF	TGTGCCAGCAGTGAAAACTTGTGGGCCGTGAACACTGAAGCTTTCTTT	TRBJ1-1	TRBV6-1	.	.
CAIGAGPQETQYF	TGTGCCATCGGGGCGGGGCCCCAAGAGACCCAGTACTTC	TRBJ2-5	TRBV10-3	.	.
CASSLAGGTGSYEQYF	TGTGCCAGCAGCTTAGCCGGCGGGACAGGGTCGTACGAGCAGTACTTC	TRBJ2-7	TRBV7-9	.	TRBD1
CASSITSGVSEQYF	TGTGCCAGTAGTATAACTAGCGGGGTCTCCGAGCAGTACTTC	TRBJ2-7	TRBV19	.	TRBD2
CASSRGQSVSYEQYF	TGTGCCAGCAGCCGCGGACAATCCGTCTCCTACGAGCAGTACTTC	TRBJ2-7	TRBV9	.	.
CASSLAGLARRYEQYF	TGTGCCAGCAGTCTCGCCGGACTAGCGCGACGCTACGAGCAGTACTTC	TRBJ2-7	TRBV28	.	TRBD2
CASSRARGFQPQHF	TGTGCCAGCAGCAGAGCCCGGGGGTTCCAGCCCCAGCATTTT	TRBJ1-5	TRBV6-5	.	.
CASSLRLGGVDNEQFF	TGTGCCAGCAGTTTGCGACTGGGGGGAGTTGACAATGAGCAGTTCTTC	TRBJ2-1	TRBV28	.	.
CASSLIQREPYEQYF	TGTGCCAGCAGCTTAATTCAGCGCGAGCCCTACGAGCAGTACTTC	TRBJ2-7	TRBV7-9	few	.
CAWSGGVNTEAFF	TGTGCCTGGAGTGGGGGGGTTAACACTGAAGCTTTCTTT	TRBJ1-1	TRBV30	few	.
CASSSTGFPSKAYEQYF	TGTGCCAGCAGTTCAACAGGGTTTCCCTCAAAAGCCTACGAGCAGTACTTC	TRBJ2-7	TRBV28	.	.
CASSQGQFNNQPQHF	TGTGCCAGCAGCCAGGGACAGTTCAACAATCAGCCCCAGCATTTT	TRBJ1-5	TRBV13	few	TRBD1
CASSLAEADTQYF	TGCGCCAGCAGCTTGGCAGAGGCAGATACGCAGTATTTT	TRBJ2-3	TRBV5-1	.	.
CASSQAWRSNSPLHF	TGTGCCAGCAGCCAAGCTTGGAGGAGTAATTCACCCCTCCACTTT	TRBJ1-6	TRBV14	.	.
CASSQDFGSGGSDTQYF	TGCGCCAGCAGCCAAGATTTTGGTAGCGGGGGGTCAGATACGCAGTATTTT	TRBJ2-3	TRBV4-1	.	TRBD2
CASTLAPGGNQPQHF	TGTGCCAGCACCCTGGCCCCGGGGGGCAATCAGCCCCAGCATTTT	TRBJ1-5	TRBV6-6	.	.
CASPGTGRGYNEQFF	TGTGCCAGCCCCGGGACGGGGAGGGGGTACAATGAGCAGTTCTTC	TRBJ2-1	TRBV5-5	.	.
CASSLGRLGEGPTDTQYF	TGCGCCAGCAGCTTGGGACGCCTGGGGGAGGGACCCACAGATACGCAGTATTTT	TRBJ2-3	TRBV5-1	.	TRBD2
CASSIYASALLPQHF	TGTGCCAGTAGTATATACGCCAGCGCCTTGCTGCCCCAGCATTTT	TRBJ1-5	TRBV19	.	.
CASSSNLRGRLQGGYTF	TGTGCCAGCAGTAGCAACCTACGGGGGAGGTTGCAAGGTGGCTACACCTTC	TRBJ1-2	TRBV7-8	.	.